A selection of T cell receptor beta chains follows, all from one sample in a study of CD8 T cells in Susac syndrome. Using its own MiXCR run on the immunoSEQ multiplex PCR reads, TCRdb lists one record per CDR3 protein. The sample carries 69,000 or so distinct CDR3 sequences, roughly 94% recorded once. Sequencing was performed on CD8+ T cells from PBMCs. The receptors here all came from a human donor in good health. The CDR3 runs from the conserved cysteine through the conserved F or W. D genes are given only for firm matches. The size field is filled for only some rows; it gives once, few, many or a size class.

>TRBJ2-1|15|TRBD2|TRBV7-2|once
CASSSLAGSYNEQFF
TGTGCCAGCAGCTCCTTAGCGGGATCCTACAATGAGCAGTTCTTC
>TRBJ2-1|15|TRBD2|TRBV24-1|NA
CATSRGGSSYNEQFF
TGTGCCACCAGCCGCGGGGGGAGCTCCTACAATGAGCAGTTCTTC
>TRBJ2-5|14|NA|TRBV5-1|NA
CASSLEAVQETQYF
TGCGCCAGCAGCTTGGAGGCAGTCCAGGAGACCCAGTACTTC
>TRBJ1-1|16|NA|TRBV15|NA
CATSSLTNPGPRPAFF
TGTGCCACCAGCAGCCTCACCAATCCAGGACCCCGTCCGGCTTTCTTT
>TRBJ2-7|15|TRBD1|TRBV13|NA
CASSSAGTATYEQYF
TGTGCCAGCAGCTCGGCCGGGACAGCTACCTACGAGCAGTACTTC
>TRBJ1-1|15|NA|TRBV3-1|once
CASSQVPQMNTEAFF
TGTGCCAGCAGCCAAGTCCCACAGATGAACACTGAAGCTTTCTTT
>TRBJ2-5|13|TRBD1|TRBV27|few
CASSQDRVETQYF
TGTGCCAGCAGTCAGGACAGGGTCGAGACCCAGTACTTC
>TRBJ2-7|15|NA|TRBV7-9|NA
CASSSSRDISYEQYF
TGTGCCAGCAGCTCCTCCCGGGACATCTCCTACGAGCAGTACTTC
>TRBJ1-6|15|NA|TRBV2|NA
CASSELAADNSPLHF
TGTGCCAGCAGTGAATTGGCCGCCGATAATTCACCCCTCCACTTT
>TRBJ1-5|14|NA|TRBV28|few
CASSFRGGNQPQHF
TGTGCCAGCAGTTTTCGGGGGGGCAATCAGCCCCAGCATTTT
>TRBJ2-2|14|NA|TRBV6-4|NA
CASSDRAEGGELFF
TGTGCCAGCAGTGACCGGGCTGAGGGCGGGGAGCTGTTTTTT
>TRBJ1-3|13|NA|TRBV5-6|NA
CASSLDSENTIYF
TGTGCCAGCAGTCTTGACTCTGAAAACACCATATATTTT
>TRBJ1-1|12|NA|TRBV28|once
CASRDGNTEAFF
TGTGCCAGCAGGGACGGTAACACTGAAGCTTTCTTT
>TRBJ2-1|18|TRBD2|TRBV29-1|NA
CSVEVGVGTSGGAYEQFF
TGCAGCGTTGAAGTTGGGGTCGGGACTAGCGGGGGGGCATATGAGCAGTTCTTC
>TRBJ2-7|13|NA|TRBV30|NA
CAWSVGPAYEQYF
TGTGCCTGGAGTGTAGGACCGGCCTACGAGCAGTACTTC
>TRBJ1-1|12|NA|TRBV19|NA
CASTLRGIEAFF
TGTGCCAGTACGTTGAGGGGAATTGAAGCTTTCTTT
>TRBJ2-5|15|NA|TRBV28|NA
CASSLQGRRGETQYF
TGTGCCAGCAGTTTACAGGGGAGGCGGGGAGAGACCCAGTACTTC
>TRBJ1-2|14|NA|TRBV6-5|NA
CASSYSTRHYGYTF
TGTGCCAGCAGTTACTCGACCAGACACTATGGCTACACCTTC
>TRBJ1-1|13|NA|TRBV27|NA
CASSLSSDTEAFF
TGTGCCAGCAGTTTAAGTTCCGACACTGAAGCTTTCTTT
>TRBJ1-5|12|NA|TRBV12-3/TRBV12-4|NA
CASTPGGEPQHF
TGTGCCAGCACCCCAGGTGGTGAGCCCCAGCATTTT
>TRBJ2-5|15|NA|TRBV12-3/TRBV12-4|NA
CASSPSPGLKETQYF
TGTGCCAGCAGTCCGTCGCCGGGACTGAAAGAGACCCAGTACTTC
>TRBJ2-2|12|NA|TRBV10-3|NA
CAALRTTGELFF
TGTGCCGCATTAAGAACGACCGGGGAGCTGTTTTTT
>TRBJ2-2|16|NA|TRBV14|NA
CASSQLDRLPAGELFF
TGTGCCAGCAGCCAACTGGACCGTCTCCCAGCTGGGGAGCTGTTTTTT
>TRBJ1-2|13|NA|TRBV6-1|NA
CASSEVGGLGYTF
TGTGCCAGCAGTGAAGTCGGCGGGCTCGGCTACACCTTC
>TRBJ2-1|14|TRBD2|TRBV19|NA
CASSMGGSYNEQFF
TGTGCCAGTAGTATGGGGGGGTCTTACAATGAGCAGTTCTTC
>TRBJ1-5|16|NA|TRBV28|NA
CASRNGVQGHLQPQHF
TGTGCCAGCAGGAACGGCGTCCAGGGTCACCTTCAGCCCCAGCATTTT
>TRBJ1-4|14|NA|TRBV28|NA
CASSFPGTNEKLFF
TGTGCCAGCAGTTTCCCGGGAACTAATGAAAAACTGTTTTTT
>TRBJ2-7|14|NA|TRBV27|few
CASSLERGGYEQYF
TGTGCCAGCAGTCTTGAGAGGGGCGGGTACGAGCAGTACTTC
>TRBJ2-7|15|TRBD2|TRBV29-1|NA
CSVEDLSGGNYEQYF
TGCAGCGTTGAAGATTTAAGCGGGGGAAACTACGAGCAGTACTTC
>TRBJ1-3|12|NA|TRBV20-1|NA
CTGLFSGNTIYF
TGCACCGGTCTTTTCTCTGGAAACACCATATATTTT
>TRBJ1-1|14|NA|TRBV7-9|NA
CASSSTRGDTEAFF
TGTGCCAGCAGCTCTACTCGGGGAGACACTGAAGCTTTCTTT
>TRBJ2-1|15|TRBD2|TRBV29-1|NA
CSETSGGRIHNEQFF
TGCAGCGAAACTAGCGGGGGCCGGATTCACAATGAGCAGTTCTTC
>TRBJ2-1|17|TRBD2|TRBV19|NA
CASSPRVGLADNNEQFF
TGTGCCAGTAGTCCCCGGGTCGGGCTAGCGGACAACAATGAGCAGTTCTTC
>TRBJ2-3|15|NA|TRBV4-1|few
CATMPTALSTDTQYF
TGCGCCACCATGCCTACAGCTCTTAGCACAGATACGCAGTATTTT
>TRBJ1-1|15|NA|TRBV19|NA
CASSRWAGADTEAFF
TGTGCCAGTAGCCGATGGGCGGGGGCGGACACTGAAGCTTTCTTT
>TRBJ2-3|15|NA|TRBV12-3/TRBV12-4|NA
CASSLPAGITDTQYF
TGTGCCAGCAGTTTACCTGCAGGGATTACGGATACGCAGTATTTT
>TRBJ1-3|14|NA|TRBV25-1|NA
CASRGGLSGNTIYF
TGTGCCAGCAGAGGTGGTCTCTCTGGAAACACCATATATTTT